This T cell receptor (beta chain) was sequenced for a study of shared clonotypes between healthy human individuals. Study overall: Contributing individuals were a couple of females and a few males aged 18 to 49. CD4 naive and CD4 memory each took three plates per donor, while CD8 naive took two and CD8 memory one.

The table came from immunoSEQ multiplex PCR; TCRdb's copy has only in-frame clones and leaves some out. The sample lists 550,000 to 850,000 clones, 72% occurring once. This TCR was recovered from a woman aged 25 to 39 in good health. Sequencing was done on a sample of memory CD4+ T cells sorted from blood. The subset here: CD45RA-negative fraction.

CDR3 in DNA: TGTGCCAGCAGTTCAGGGGGCGCGGACTATAGCAATCAGCCCCAGCATTTT. Translated: CASSSGGADYSNQPQHF. The chain carries TRBV28 and TRBJ1-5, with 8 bases that match TRBD1. After removal of 4 bases from V and 0 bases from J, the junction contained 8 bases not matched to a gene. Germline CDR1 reads MDHEN; CDR2 reads SYDVKM. This CDR3 has 17 residues.